The 13 T cell receptor beta chains reported below all come from one sample, sequenced in a study of blood T cell repertoires in COVID-19. The method was immunoSEQ multiplex PCR; TCRdb's version includes in-frame clones alone and lacks a portion of them. The sample lists around 250,000 clones; approximately 85% were seen once. The sequenced sample was peripheral blood. These receptors were obtained from a human donor in a cohort sampled during active COVID-19.

The genes are TRBV11-1 and TRBJ2-7, with 7 nucleotides matching TRBD2. J lost 3 bases, V lost 0 bases, and 8 bases had no gene match. In germline, CDR1 is SGHAT, CDR2 FQDESV (reference sequence). CDR3 length equals 16 residues. The CDR3: CASSLAQLGLNYEQYF. For the CDR3, the DNA is TGTGCCAGCAGCTTAGCGCAACTGGGACTAAACTACGAGCAGTACTTC.

The rearrangement joins TRBV19 to TRBJ1-1; unclear D gene. The CDR3 contains 14 residues. Trimming pared 8 bases from V and 4 bases from J, leaving 17 bases between. Looked up from germline, CDR1 is LNHDA and CDR2 is SQIVND (reference sequence). The CDR3 is CASAQTGISTEAFF. The DNA for the CDR3 is TGTGCCAGTGCCCAGACCGGGATCTCCACTGAAGCTTTCTTT. Drawing the rest from reference TRBV19 and TRBJ1-1, the complete variable domain is DGGITQSPKYLFRKEGQNVTLSCEQNLNHDAMYWYRQDPGQGLRLIYYSQIVNDFQKGDIAEGYSVSREKKESFPLTVTSAQKNPTAFYLCASAQTGISTEAFFGQGTRLTVV.

The CDR3 DNA reads TGTGCCAGTAGCACCACTTCCGGGTACGAGCAGTACTTC. Its protein is CASSTTSGYEQYF. This sequence joins TRBV19 and TRBJ2-7; D unresolved. Trimming took 6 bases from V and 4 from J, leaving 13 bases between them. Germline V gene lookup returns CDR1 LNHDA and CDR2 SQIVND (reference sequence). This CDR3 spans 13 amino acids.

This clone has just one count. The chain links TRBV3-1 (or the pseudogene TRBV3-2) to TRBJ2-2; 9 nucleotides align to TRBD2. The CDR3 is made up of 16 amino acids. Trimming cost V 6 bases and J 2 bases; bases outside gene matches: 7. Germline CDR1 reads LGHDT; CDR2 reads YNNKEL (reference sequence). Written as DNA, the CDR3 is TGTGCCAGCAGGACCCCGGGACTAGCAAACACCGGGGAGCTGTTTTTT. This translates into CASRTPGLANTGELFF.

The rearrangement uses TRBV10-2 and TRBJ2-5; 7 nucleotides match TRBD1. J lost 5 bases, V lost 2 bases, and 14 bases had no gene match. The CDR3 contains 17 residues. The germline V gene encodes CDR1 WSHSY and CDR2 SAAADI. CDR3 region: CASSEDDGLRGLETQYF. CDR3 in DNA: TGCGCCAGCAGTGAGGACGACGGACTTAGGGGGCTGGAGACCCAGTACTTC.

This chain's CDR3 is CASSRTSSKSYEQYF. CDR3 DNA sequence: TGTGCCAGCAGCCGGACTAGCAGTAAGTCCTACGAGCAGTACTTC. The chain is built from TRBV6-2 or TRBV6-3 and TRBJ2-7; 8 bases match TRBD2. This CDR3 is built from 15 residues. V shed 6 bases, J shed 1 base, and the junction held 8 bases outside the gene matches. Germline CDR1 MNHEY, CDR2 SVGEGT.

The chain carries TRBV5-1 and TRBJ2-6; 8 positions match TRBD2. V lost 0 bases and J lost 4; bases outside the gene matches: 3. CDR3 length equals 16 residues. From germline, CDR1 is SGHRS and CDR2 YFSETQ. The CDR3 DNA follows: TGCGCCAGCAGCTTGGCGGGGGGGGCGGGGGCCAACGTCCTGACTTTC. Translated, it gives CASSLAGGAGANVLTF.

J is TRBJ2-5 and V is TRBV4-3; a possible D gene is TRBD1 (6 bases). Germline V gives CDR1 LGHNA, CDR2 YSLEER. The length of the CDR3 is 18 residues. Trimming removed 0 bases at V and 5 bases at J, with 22 bases between. The CDR3 region is CASSQDTWDTNLAETQYF. CDR3 sequence (DNA): TGCGCCAGCAGCCAAGATACCTGGGACACTAACCTCGCGGAGACCCAGTACTTC.

The V call is TRBV7-2, the J call TRBJ2-7; tentative D call: TRBD2 (6 bases). In germline, CDR1 is SGHTA, CDR2 FQGNSA. The CDR3 has 15 residues. The V and J ends lost 5 bases and 0 bases respectively, with 14 bases between them. Written as DNA, the CDR3 is TGTGCCAGCAGCCTGGTGGGGGGACTCTCCTACGAGCAGTACTTC. It encodes CASSLVGGLSYEQYF.

This clone was seen once. V is TRBV6-6 and J is TRBJ2-5; 9 bases agree with TRBD1. The CDR3 extends over 19 amino acids. With 6 bases clipped from V and 3 bases from J, the junction kept 20 bases outside the gene matches. Germline V gives CDR1 MNHNY, CDR2 SVGAGI (reference sequence). The CDR3 loop is CASSRGILTGGSKKETQYF. The CDR3 DNA reads as TGTGCCAGCAGCCGAGGGATTCTAACAGGGGGCTCAAAGAAAGAGACCCAGTACTTC.

DNA for the CDR3: TGTGCCATCAGCCAAGTTACAGGGATTAGTGGTGAAGCTTTCTTT. Residues: CAISQVTGISGEAFF. This rearrangement joins TRBV10-3 to TRBJ1-1; tentative D call: TRBD1 (6 bases). The ends were cut back, 6 bases at V and 7 bases at J, with 21 bases in the middle. This CDR3 is built from 15 residues. The V gene's germline CDR1 is ENHRY and CDR2 SYGVKD.

The rearrangement joins TRBV6-2 or TRBV6-3 to TRBJ2-5; D is undetermined. With 0 bases removed from V and 8 bases from J, the gap between germline ends came to 13 bases. The CDR3 consists of 14 residues. Germline V gene data show CDR1 as MNHEY and CDR2 as SVGEGT. The CDR3 coding sequence is TGTGCCAGCAGTTACTCGCCGGGTCCCACAACCCAGTACTTC. This codes for CASSYSPGPTTQYF.

The CDR3 DNA reads as TGTGCCAGCAGCGGGTTCTCTGGGGCCAACGTCCTGACTTTC. This translates into CASSGFSGANVLTF. The chain employs TRBV6-5 and TRBJ2-6, with no clear D. CDR1 and CDR2 from the germline V gene are MNHEY and SVGAGI. This CDR3 contains 14 residues. V shed 6 bases and J shed 0 bases, with 6 bases lying between them.